This T cell receptor (beta chain) comes out of a study of cytomegalovirus exposure and HLA in healthy donors. The wider study: The approximately 130 validation repertoires matched the 650 to 850 first-cohort repertoires in platform, a later analysis reported.

Turning to this clone: The target antigen is unknown.

Data came from immunoSEQ multiplex PCR; TCRdb stores just in-frame clones and leaves some out. This sample carries 150,000 to 200,000 clones, about 90% of them seen once, and the ten largest clones take about 9.3%. Whole-study findings and limits: 150 to 200 TCR beta chains were listed as cytomegalovirus-associated.

There are 14 residues in the CDR3. Trimming took 2 bases from V and 6 from J, leaving 13 bases between them. Germline V gene lookup returns CDR1 GTSNPN and CDR2 SVGIG (reference sequence). The TCR sequence derives from a young woman in good health and CMV-seropositive. Sequenced input: PBMCs. This chain links TRBV30 with TRBJ1-4; a weak D match, TRBD1 (6 bases). For the CDR3, the DNA is TGTGCCTGGAGTAGGGAGACAGGCCATGAAAAACTGTTTTTT. Its protein is CAWSRETGHEKLFF.